A single sample gave rise to the 8 T cell receptor beta chains below, sequenced in a study of shared clonotypes between healthy human individuals. The naive CD8 subset, CD45RO-negative cells positively selected for CCR7, excluded terminally differentiated effector memory CD45RA+ cells. This table comes from immunoSEQ multiplex PCR, and its TCRdb copy is limited to in-frame clones, with some not included. Here the sample spans about 600,000 clones, 95% to 96% being singletons. The sample was naive CD8+ T cells sorted from blood. Source of these receptors: a woman aged 25 to 45 in good health.

V gene TRBV21-1 combines with J gene TRBJ2-5; the table's D call TRBD1 went unverified against the DNA. TRBV21-1 is listed as a pseudogene. The CDR3 has 13 amino acids. DNA for the CDR3: TGTGCCAGCAGCAAAGGCAGGGGGTATTCCCAGTACTTC. Its protein product is CASSKGRGYSQYF.

V gene TRBV11-2 combines with J gene TRBJ2-2; 16 bases fit TRBD2. J was trimmed by 6 bases and V by 3 bases; bases with no gene match: 1. The CDR3 runs to 16 residues. Germline assignment: CDR1 SGHAT and CDR2 FQNNGV. CDR3 DNA: TGTGCCAGCAGCTTGGGACTAGCGGGAGGGTCCGGGGAGCTGTTTTTT. Its translation: CASSLGLAGGSGELFF.

This sequence joins TRBV7-6 and TRBJ1-1, with D uncertain. The V gene's germline CDR1 is SGHVS and CDR2 FNYEAQ. The CDR3 loop spans 13 amino acids. V was cut by 0 bases and J by 3 bases, with 5 bases left in between. The DNA for the CDR3 is TGTGCCAGCAGCTTAGCCCGGTACACTGAAGCTTTCTTT. Amino acid sequence: CASSLARYTEAFF.

The chain employs TRBV5-6 and TRBJ2-7, with D unclear. CDR3 length: 13 residues. Germline-derived CDR1 and CDR2 are SGHDT and YYEEEE. The V end lost 4 bases, the J end lost 4 bases, and 12 bases lay between the germline ends. The CDR3 spells CASSPKDLYEQYF. The CDR3, as DNA: TGTGCCAGCAGCCCCAAGGACCTTTACGAGCAGTACTTC.

The chain uses TRBV4-1 and TRBJ2-7, with D unclear. This CDR3 comprises 14 residues. V shed 5 bases and J shed 3 bases, with 14 bases lying between them. Germline CDR1 reads MGHRA; CDR2 reads YSYEKL. The CDR3 spells CASSFIGRSYEQYF. The DNA for the CDR3 is TGCGCCAGCAGCTTCATTGGACGGAGCTACGAGCAGTACTTC.

Comment on this clone: This sample includes further DNA sequences coding for the same CDR3. V is TRBV7-9 and J is TRBJ2-7; D gene uncertain. Germline-derived CDR1 and CDR2 are SEHNR and FQNEAQ (reference sequence). V lost 1 base to trimming and J lost 4 bases, with 5 bases between them. This CDR3 contains 12 residues. The CDR3 DNA reads TGTGCCAGCAGCTTAGGTGATTACGAGCAGTACTTC. This codes for CASSLGDYEQYF.

CDR3 amino acids: CASRILTGTNSPLHF. The CDR3 coding sequence is TGTGCCAGCAGAATCCTCACAGGGACTAATTCACCCCTCCACTTT. V is TRBV27 and J is TRBJ1-6, with D possibly being TRBD1 (6 bases). The germline V gene has CDR1 MNHEY and CDR2 SMNVEV (reference sequence). The CDR3 extends over 15 amino acids. V was clipped by 6 bases and J by 6 bases, with 15 bases between them.

This clone was picked up a small number of times. The rearrangement links TRBV13 to TRBJ2-1; D is unresolved. V lost 3 bases to trimming and J lost 9 bases, with 12 bases between them. The CDR3 runs 13 residues. CDR1 and CDR2 (germline): PRHDT, FYEKMQ (reference sequence). CDR3 amino acids: CASSFGSPGEQFF. The DNA of the CDR3 is TGTGCCAGCAGCTTTGGTTCACCCGGTGAGCAGTTCTTC.